Listed below are T cell receptor beta chains from one sample, sequenced in a study of blood T cell repertoires in COVID-19. Here immunoSEQ multiplex PCR was the method, and the copy in TCRdb shows in-frame clones only, minus some. The top ten hold 10% to 15% of the sample, which has approximately 70,000 clones, around 90% seen once. The sequenced material came from peripheral blood. The receptors shown here come from a human donor with active COVID-19. The donor label of this sample is uncertain. The CDR3 runs from the conserved cysteine through the conserved F or W. The order of the fields is clone size, D gene, V gene, J gene, CDR3 length, CDR3 DNA, CDR3 protein. A D gene is named only where the DNA matches it firmly. A row's size may be missing; if present it is once, few, many or a size class.

>.|.|TRBV14|TRBJ1-4|17
TGTGCCAGCAGCCAGGGGGCCCCTCAGGACGTAAATGAAAAACTGTTTTTT
CASSQGAPQDVNEKLFF
>.|TRBD2|TRBV2|TRBJ2-2|17
TGTGCCAGCAGTCTCCAACTAGCGGGAGTTCCCACCGGGGAGCTGTTTTTT
CASSLQLAGVPTGELFF
>.|TRBD2|TRBV18|TRBJ2-4|15
TGTGCCAGCTCCAGAACGGGAGGGCCGGGAAACATTCAGTACTTC
CASSRTGGPGNIQYF
>.|.|TRBV7-2|TRBJ1-6|12
TGTGCCAGCAGCTTCGAAGCTTCACCCCTCCACTTT
CASSFEASPLHF
>.|.|TRBV11-2|TRBJ1-5|17
TGTGCCAGCAGCTTAGAGGGGCTGGGGGCAGGCAATCAGCCCCAGCATTTT
CASSLEGLGAGNQPQHF
>.|.|TRBV28|TRBJ2-1|11
TGTGCCTTCCCCCGCGACAATGAGCAGTTCTTC
CAFPRDNEQFF
>once|.|TRBV5-6|TRBJ1-2|13
TGTGCCAGCAGCTCTACTCTTAACTATGGCTACACCTTC
CASSSTLNYGYTF
>once|.|TRBV7-2|TRBJ2-7|16
TGTGCCAGCAGCTTATCTCCTCTTAGGGGTTCCTACGAGCAGTACTTC
CASSLSPLRGSYEQYF
>.|TRBD1|TRBV2|TRBJ1-2|15
TGTGCCAGCAGTGCCAGGGGGCGCTCAGGCTATGGCTACACCTTC
CASSARGRSGYGYTF
>.|.|TRBV4-3|TRBJ2-7|17
TGCGCCAGCAGCCAAGATCGCCAGGGCGTCCAGTATTACGAGCAGTACTTC
CASSQDRQGVQYYEQYF
>once|TRBD1|TRBV6-5|TRBJ1-5|13
TGTGCCAGCAGCGGGACAGGGAATCAGCCCCAGCATTTT
CASSGTGNQPQHF
>once|TRBD2|TRBV19|TRBJ2-5|15
TGTGCCAGTAGTATCCTAGCGGGAGTGGAAGAGACCCAGTACTTC
CASSILAGVEETQYF
>once|.|TRBV10-3|TRBJ1-2|14
TGTGCCATCAGTGAACTTGGTAGGGGCGGAGGCTACACCTTC
CAISELGRGGGYTF
>.|.|TRBV6-2/TRBV6-3|TRBJ1-2|13
TGTGCCAGCAGTTTTCGAGGGCTTTATGGCTACACCTTC
CASSFRGLYGYTF
>.|TRBD1|TRBV2|TRBJ2-7|15
TGTGCCAGCAGCGAAGAGGGACAGGGAGGGGAGGAGCAGTACTTC
CASSEEGQGGEEQYF
>.|.|TRBV27|TRBJ1-5|14
TGTGCCAGCAGTCCGCAGGGGTCCCGTCAGCCCCAGCATTTT
CASSPQGSRQPQHF
>.|TRBD1|TRBV10-2|TRBJ1-2|15
TGCGCCAGCAGTGTTGGGGACAGGACCCATTATGGCTACACCTTC
CASSVGDRTHYGYTF
>.|.|TRBV11-2|TRBJ2-1|14
TGTGCCAGCAGCTTAGATACGACAACTCCTGAGCAGTTCTTC
CASSLDTTTPEQFF
>.|.|TRBV5-1|TRBJ2-2|17
TGCGCCAGCAGCTTAGGCACTTTGGCGGCAAACACCGGGGAGCTGTTTTTT
CASSLGTLAANTGELFF
>.|TRBD1|TRBV10-3|TRBJ2-7|13
TGTGCCATCACCCCAGGGGGAAGCTACGAGCAGTACTTC
CAITPGGSYEQYF
>.|.|TRBV30|TRBJ1-5|13
TGTGCCTGGAGTCAAGGGGGCAATCAGCCCCAGCATTTT
CAWSQGGNQPQHF
>.|.|TRBV11-2|TRBJ2-7|13
TGTGCCAGCAGCTTAGGCCCTGAGTACGAGCAGTACTTC
CASSLGPEYEQYF
>few|.|TRBV28|TRBJ2-7|13
TGTGCCAGCAGTTTACTAAATACGAACGAGCAGTACTTC
CASSLLNTNEQYF
>.|.|TRBV9|TRBJ2-3|12
TGTGCCAGGCAGTTTCCCACAGATACGCAGTATTTT
CARQFPTDTQYF
>.|.|TRBV5-4|TRBJ2-7|13
TGTGCCAGCAGCTTGGTGGGGGGCTACGAGCAGTACTTC
CASSLVGGYEQYF
>.|.|TRBV1|TRBJ2-5|18
TGCACCAGCAGGAATAATCCTTCGGTACAGGGTAACTCAGAGACCCAGTACTTC
CTSRNNPSVQGNSETQYF
>.|TRBD1|TRBV6-6|TRBJ2-5|14
TGTGCCAGCAACCGACAGGGACCCCAAGAGACCCAGTACTTC
CASNRQGPQETQYF
>.|TRBD1|TRBV24-1|TRBJ2-5|16
TGTGCCACCAGTGATAGGGTGACAGGGCGACAAGAGACCCAGTACTTC
CATSDRVTGRQETQYF
>.|TRBD1|TRBV9|TRBJ2-7|14
TGTGCCAGCAGCGCGTCGGGACAGGCCTACGAGCAGTACTTC
CASSASGQAYEQYF
>.|.|TRBV28|TRBJ1-2|16
TGTGCCAGCAGTTTGGGAGGTCAGGTCTCCAACTATGGCTACACCTTC
CASSLGGQVSNYGYTF
>.|.|TRBV6-5|TRBJ2-7|15
TGTGCCAGCAGCCAAGACAGATCCGGGTTCTACGAGCAGTACTTC
CASSQDRSGFYEQYF
>.|.|TRBV7-9|TRBJ2-2|14
TGTGCCAGTTCCCTGGACAGCCACACCGGGGAGCTGTTTTTT
CASSLDSHTGELFF
>.|TRBD1|TRBV19|TRBJ2-7|14
TGTGCCAGTAGCGCCGGGACAGGGCCCTACGAGCAGTACTTC
CASSAGTGPYEQYF
>.|.|TRBV19|TRBJ2-1|15
TGTGCCAGTATCGCCGGGACTGGCGGTTACAATGAGCAGTTCTTC
CASIAGTGGYNEQFF
>.|TRBD1|TRBV7-9|TRBJ1-4|15
TGTGCCAGCAGCCCTCAAACAGGGGGCGGTGAAAAACTGTTTTTT
CASSPQTGGGEKLFF